This TCR beta chain was sequenced in a study of cytomegalovirus exposure and HLA in healthy donors (dated by TCRdb to between 2016 and 2019). Context from the whole study: In an earlier analysis of 450 to 750 of the donors, about 260 Gb of sequence data and 117 million unique TCR beta sequences from roughly 190 million T cells were reported. An early release that covered about 640 HLA-typed donors contained approximately 300 gigabases of sequencing data and around 85 million unique TCR sequences. Of the roughly 400 genotyped donors, less than 85% were placed in the genetic ancestry cluster associated with self-reported Caucasian donors. The study aimed to test whether signatures of past pathogen exposure could be identified by cataloging public T cell receptors. The T cell repertoires of several hundred subjects were profiled by immunosequencing and related to cytomegalovirus serostatus. Along with the approximately 600-subject first cohort, a separate validation cohort of roughly 110 different subjects was used. High-throughput TCR immunosequencing, statistical association of individual TCRs with disease status, and machine learning were combined to predict cytomegalovirus infection status. A later analysis re-examined previously published TCR beta repertoires from several hundred donors and added high-resolution HLA genotyping to investigate patterns of TCR occurrence. In the later analysis, no new phenotypic data were used to find candidate immune exposures; instead, reliance was placed on TCR beta sequences and their occurrence across donors. In an earlier analysis of 500 to 650 of the donors, high-throughput TCR beta sequencing was used to judge whether each TCR beta V gene segment behaved as functional or pseudogenic. Donor age, sex, ethnicity and CMV serostatus were compiled alongside the repertoire data. A later genetic analysis took genome-wide SNP genotypes for about 55% of the 666 donors and used that subset as a discovery cohort. Every discovery cohort repertoire had been produced on one sequencing platform. Class I and class II HLA loci were covered by the typing at four-digit resolution. The number of typed donors differed by locus: about 620-640 for A, B, C, DRB1 and DQB1; roughly 510 for DQA1; around 580 for DPA1; and about 470 for DPB1. Roughly 5 DR-DQ haplotypes were handled as single units for association and clustering, since linkage in the cohort was strong. On average, 235,054 unique TCR beta nucleotide sequences were sequenced per donor among several hundred genotyped donors of the cohort, with roughly 18% of those sequences being non-productive. What the research found in general, with its limitations: An association between a missense DCLRE1C variant and V-gene and J-gene trimming of TCR beta chains was found in a later genetic analysis and replicated in an independent cohort. Some IMGT-functional V segments, including TRBV6-2 and TRBV6-3, could not be distinguished by the 87-base-pair reads and were therefore excluded. HLA typing was unavailable for some donors at each locus, so association tests used only the typed subset. Because counts were too low, roughly 16 rarely observed V segments, including chromosome 9 orphons, were excluded from the earlier analysis of some 540 of the donors. The classifier was reported to diagnose cytomegalovirus status with high specificity and sensitivity in both the original and validation cohorts. A few of the identified cytomegalovirus-associated TCR beta chains were confirmed in vitro to be specific for cytomegalovirus antigens. Broadly in line with IMGT annotations, most TCR beta V segments showed up in productive rearrangements about 87% or about 30% of the time in an earlier analysis of about 500 of the donors. In a later analysis, the rate of TCR association differed among HLA loci, with DRB1 alleles having the most associated TCRs and HLA-C alleles having the fewest. A later analysis found that HLA-associated TCR beta chains were more clonally expanded and had lower generation probabilities than equally common non-associated chains. Specific HLA alleles were associated with 16,951 TCR beta sequences at a false discovery rate of 0.05 in a later analysis. A further reported finding was that TCR beta sequences accurately predicted the HLA-A and HLA-B alleles for most subjects in the first cohort. Compared with the approximately 600-donor mean, donors in an Asian-associated ancestry cluster had fewer N-insertions in productive TCRs, according to a later genetic analysis. Sequencing depth was assumed to be roughly uniform across donors in the presence/absence analyses, though that assumption may not hold. Across donors, most TCR sequences were observed very rarely, whereas some public TCRs were present in many individuals. For the cohort, immune exposure information was limited to CMV serostatus. According to the authors, the approach could potentially be generalized to other disease states and immunological phenotypes. Correlated functional status among segregating V segments might be attributable to linkage disequilibrium, but an unknown experimental factor could not be ruled out. Assigning TCR associations to individual alleles was difficult when HLA alleles, especially DR and DQ, strongly co-occurred. This cohort had only TCR beta chains sequenced, and the lack of alpha or paired-chain data limited which features could be detected. A cluster of highly shared sequence variants was judged likely to represent a technical artifact of the sequencing pipeline. The study gave a list of under 200 TCR beta chains associated with cytomegalovirus. Most CMV-associated TCR beta chains appeared to be HLA-restricted in a later analysis, and the HLA associations seemed to be driven largely by CMV exposure. A later analysis reported that several top co-occurrence clusters appeared linked to parvovirus B19, influenza, CMV and Epstein-Barr virus.

In total, just over 650 healthy bone marrow donors made up the cohort. At the time of sampling, all cohort members were nominally healthy, though unrecorded immune exposures were likely present. The donor was CMV seropositive and belonged to the group of around 300 seropositive cohort members. Each donor provided a peripheral blood sample, and peripheral blood mononuclear cells were used for TCR beta sequencing. Genomic DNA was extracted from the blood cell samples with the Qiagen DNeasy Blood Extraction Kit. The cysteine opens and the phenylalanine closes a CDR3 of 15 amino acids. Only the CDR3 portion is preserved as DNA: 45 bases, with reading frame beginning at the first base. Sequences SGHRS (CDR1) and YFSETQ (CDR2) are obtained from the germline V gene. V and J are trimmed by 5 bases and 2 bases, and the gene matches miss 4 bases of the junction. On this clone: Its antigen is unknown. No much larger clonotype is one base removed from it; base qualities were not supplied.

The method behind the library was the immunoSEQ multiplex PCR assay. The multiplex PCR relied on a mix of 60 forward primers for TCR Vbeta segments and 13 reverse primers for TCR Jbeta segments. The CDR3 region of rearranged TCR beta genes was amplified from genomic DNA by a multiplex PCR assay. On the Illumina HiSeq System, the amplified TCR beta libraries were sequenced as 87-base-pair reads. Per the original workflow: A later analysis counted around 72 million unique TCR beta chains across the roughly 700 repertoires, and 9.5 million to 11 million of these chains were shared by at least two donors. To remove PCR and sequencing errors, raw reads were error-corrected and collapsed into unique sequences using a nearest-neighbor algorithm that merged closely related sequences. V, D and J gene segments were assigned by aligning CDR3 sequences to IMGT reference sequences. For a sequence to be retained, a match of at least six nucleotides was required to both a V gene segment and a J gene segment. Rearrangements were classified as productive when the CDR3 lacked stop codons and remained in frame with V and J, and all other rearrangements were classified as non-productive. Following IMGT convention, CDR3 was defined as the stretch from the second conserved V-encoded cysteine to the conserved J-encoded phenylalanine. Sequences without an unambiguous match to a single V gene segment were excluded from the earlier analysis of 450 to 650 of the donors. In an earlier analysis of approximately 610 of the donors, V segments were called functional above 56.7% productive rearrangements and were called segregating when the between-donor standard deviation exceeded 5%. A statistical classification framework was built for diagnosing cytomegalovirus status from the catalog of TCR beta chain sequences. In a later analysis, V and J genes were assigned by comparing TCR nucleotide sequences against IMGT/GENE-DB human TR gene sequences. Using the TCRdist pipeline, a later analysis assigned CDR3 sequences along with most-parsimonious VDJ recombination scenarios. In a later analysis, each TCR beta chain was defined by its CDR3 amino acid sequence together with its V-gene family, and reads lacking a unique V-gene family were excluded. In a later analysis, approximately 640 highly shared, low-generation-probability nucleotide sequences were removed to address suspected cross-contamination and a sequencing artifact. A later analysis calculated a clonal expansion index for each public chain from normalized within-repertoire ranks of inferred template counts. A later analysis computed generation probabilities with a VDJ recombination model fitted to out-of-frame rearrangements, and checked the results against IGoR. In a later analysis, hypergeometric tests were used to score TCR-TCR, TCR-HLA and TCR-CMV co-occurrence, with a repertoire-size bias correction applied to TCR pairs. To estimate false discovery rates, a later analysis permuted the HLA or CMV assignments 20 times. In a later analysis, co-occurring TCRs were grouped with DBSCAN, and TCRdist sequence similarity was added when clustering was performed within HLA-allele-positive subsets. Repertoires with fewer than 30,000 or more than 120,000 public chains, plus five repertoires with anomalous nucleotide sharing, were excluded from co-occurrence clustering. TCRdb holds this immuneACCESS table with in-frame rearrangements only. Some clones are missing; in checked studies, unresolved V genes explain under half, and the rest has no known cause. D and trimming come from the DNA, and the V and J calls and clone size come from that table. The sample table lists approximately 140,000 clones, approximately 85% of them with a count of one. Together, the top ten hold around 6.5% of the sample.

This receptor was obtained from a man between 45 and 60 years old in good health and CMV-seropositive. Recombination joined TRBV5-1 with TRBJ2-1, and TRBD2 aligns with 10 junction nucleotides. Material: PBMCs. The nucleotide sequence is TGCGCCAGCAGTCTAGCGGGAGCTACCTACAATGAGCAGTTCTTC. This codes for CASSLAGATYNEQFF.